The 26 T cell receptor beta chains reported below all come from one sample, sequenced in a study of cytomegalovirus exposure and HLA in healthy donors. Primers: 60 Vbeta forward and 13 Jbeta reverse. Only in-frame clones appear in the TCRdb table, and some are missing; sequencing was by immunoSEQ multiplex PCR. The table has fewer than 140,000 clones, more than 65% seen once; the top ten hold about 0.8%. Sequenced: PBMCs. The receptors shown here come from a boy between 10 and 17 years old in good health and CMV-seronegative.

This clone has a handful of counts. The chain is built from TRBV28 and TRBJ1-5; a weak D match, TRBD1 (6 bases). Germline CDR1 and CDR2: MDHEN and SYDVKM. V lost 2 bases, J lost 9 bases, and 17 bases lay in between. The CDR3 extends over 15 amino acids. The CDR3 loop is CASSLTGSPFRPQHF. In nucleotides, the CDR3 is TGTGCCAGCAGTTTAACAGGGAGCCCCTTTCGGCCCCAGCATTTT.

V usage is TRBV18 and J usage is TRBJ1-1; no clear D gene. CDR1 is KGHSH and CDR2 is LQKENI in the germline V gene. This CDR3 spans 15 amino acids. V lost 2 bases and J 3 bases, leaving 13 bases between the germline ends. CDR3: CASSPTHGRDTEAFF. CDR3 nucleotides: TGTGCCAGCTCACCAACCCACGGGAGAGACACTGAAGCTTTCTTT. Drawing the rest from reference TRBV18 and TRBJ1-1, the complete variable domain is NAGVMQNPRHLVRRRGQEARLRCSPMKGHSHVYWYRQLPEEGLKFMVYLQKENIIDESGMPKERFSAEFPKEGPSILRIQQVVRGDSAAYFCASSPTHGRDTEAFFGQGTRLTVV.

The V gene is TRBV10-2, the J gene TRBJ2-1, with TRBD2 matching over 7 bases. The CDR3 extends over 14 amino acids. Germline V gene sequence: CDR1 WSHSY, CDR2 SAAADI. Losses at the gene ends were 6 bases for V and 7 bases for J; bases not matched to a gene: 9. CDR3 amino acids: CASRPAGWRNEQFF. The CDR3 DNA reads as TGCGCCAGCAGGCCAGCGGGATGGAGGAATGAGCAGTTCTTC.

The rearrangement uses TRBV4-1 and TRBJ1-5; D call uncertain. V was cut by 0 bases and J by 0 bases, with 9 bases left in between. Germline CDR1 MGHRA, CDR2 YSYEKL. CDR3 length: 16 amino acids. The CDR3 sequence is CASSQDGGPSNQPQHF. CDR3 nucleotides: TGCGCCAGCAGCCAAGATGGAGGTCCTAGCAATCAGCCCCAGCATTTT.

This chain uses TRBV29-1 with TRBJ2-3; D may be TRBD1 (6 bases). The germline CDR1 and CDR2 sequences are SQVTM and ANQGSEA. This CDR3 region has 14 residues. V was shortened by 7 bases and J by 3 bases, with 17 bases between the two germline ends. The CDR3 loop reads CSGFGQWETDTQYF. The CDR3 nucleotides read TGCAGCGGGTTTGGACAGTGGGAGACAGATACGCAGTATTTT.

V gene TRBV19 combines with J gene TRBJ2-2; 10 bases match TRBD2. V shed 0 bases and J 6 bases; nucleotides not matched to a gene: 7. Germline V gene sequence: CDR1 LNHDA, CDR2 SQIVND (reference sequence). The CDR3 is 17 amino acids. The CDR3 reads CASSIDLLAGVPGELFF. CDR3 in DNA: TGTGCCAGTAGTATAGATCTGCTAGCGGGAGTCCCCGGGGAGCTGTTTTTT.

The chain couples TRBV29-1 to TRBJ2-1; D possibly corresponds to TRBD1 (6 bases). Germline V gene lookup returns CDR1 SQVTM and CDR2 ANQGSEA. The V end was cut by 6 bases, the J end by 4 bases, with 16 bases between. The CDR3 runs to 14 residues. This CDR3 reads CSVAPRTAYNEQFF. The CDR3 bases are TGCAGCGTCGCTCCTAGGACAGCATACAATGAGCAGTTCTTC.

This chain joins TRBV4-1 and TRBJ1-4, with 8 bases identical to TRBD1. J was trimmed by 7 bases and V by 1 base; bases with no gene match: 8. This CDR3 contains 16 residues. CDR1 MGHRA and CDR2 YSYEKL come from the germline V gene. As DNA, the CDR3 is TGCGCCAGCAGCCAAGTGCCCCCAGGGGGCCCTGAAAAACTGTTTTTT. Its protein is CASSQVPPGGPEKLFF.

Only a few counts were recorded for this clone. The chain carries TRBV28 and TRBJ2-1; D is unclear. Trimming took 5 bases from V and 5 from J, leaving 4 bases between them. This CDR3 is 11 amino acids long. Germline V gene sequence: CDR1 MDHEN, CDR2 SYDVKM. CDR3 protein: CASSLNNEQFF. CDR3 bases: TGTGCCAGCAGTCTAAACAATGAGCAGTTCTTC.

This clone was counted a few times. This chain uses TRBV5-1 with TRBJ2-3; tentatively, D is TRBD1 (5 bases). The CDR3 has 15 residues. The V gene lost 4 bases and the J gene lost 2 bases, with 14 bases spanning the gap. Germline CDR1 SGHRS, CDR2 YFSETQ. The CDR3 bases are TGCGCCAGCAGCCCCCAGGGTCAGTTCACAGATACGCAGTATTTT. Protein sequence: CASSPQGQFTDTQYF.

The rearrangement links TRBV9 to TRBJ1-4, with 8 bases identical to TRBD1. Germline CDR1 SGDLS, CDR2 YYNGEE. V was clipped by 5 bases and J by 0 bases; unmatched bases: 3. The CDR3 spans 15 residues. The CDR3 sequence is CASSRQGSTNEKLFF. The CDR3, as DNA: TGTGCCAGCAGTCGACAGGGGTCAACTAATGAAAAACTGTTTTTT.

The chain couples TRBV28 to TRBJ2-7; TRBD1 might be the D (7 bases). CDR3 size: 16 residues. CDR1 and CDR2 from the germline V gene are MDHEN and SYDVKM. V lost 7 bases and J 9 bases, leaving 28 bases between the germline ends. As DNA, the CDR3 is TGTGCCAGCACCCCTCAGGGGGGATTTCGACTTTTGCGGCAGTACTTC. Its translation is CASTPQGGFRLLRQYF.

This chain connects TRBV28 to TRBJ2-1, with a tentative D call TRBD2 (6 bases). The CDR3 extends over 12 amino acids. Germline CDR1 MDHEN, CDR2 SYDVKM. The V gene lost 8 bases and the J gene lost 10 bases, with 15 bases spanning the gap. The CDR3 loop is CASRPAGREQFF. The CDR3 bases are TGTGCCAGCCGGCCAGCGGGCCGGGAGCAGTTCTTC.

This rearrangement joins TRBV5-1 to TRBJ2-3, with 7 bases fitting TRBD2. Germline V lookup: CDR1 SGHRS, CDR2 YFSETQ. Trimming took 1 base from V and 3 from J; bases not matched to a gene: 11. The CDR3 extends over 17 amino acids. DNA for the CDR3: TGCGCCAGCAGCTTGTCAGAAACTCCAGCGGGAACAGATACGCAGTATTTT. Translation gives CASSLSETPAGTDTQYF.

The sample holds a few counts of this clone. This rearrangement joins TRBV30 to TRBJ1-4, with 9 nucleotides matching TRBD1. The CDR3 extends over 14 amino acids. V lost 5 bases and J lost 6; bases outside the gene matches: 7. From germline, CDR1 is GTSNPN and CDR2 SVGIG (reference sequence). CDR3 amino acids: CAWATGGADEKLFF. The DNA of the CDR3 is TGTGCCTGGGCAACAGGGGGCGCCGATGAAAAACTGTTTTTT.

The chain carries TRBV19 and TRBJ1-4; the D is unclear. This CDR3 comprises 13 residues. From germline, CDR1 is LNHDA and CDR2 SQIVND (reference sequence). CDR3 residues: CATSRMTNEKLFF. The CDR3 DNA reads TGTGCAACCTCGCGGATGACTAATGAAAAACTGTTTTTT.

The chain couples TRBV11-2 to TRBJ2-2; D is perhaps TRBD1 (5 bases). The length of the CDR3 is 14 residues. CDR1 and CDR2 (germline): SGHAT, FQNNGV. Deletions cut 8 bases from V and 0 bases from J, with 10 bases between. The CDR3 nucleotides are TGTGCCAGCGGTAGACAGTCGAACACCGGGGAGCTGTTTTTT. Translated: CASGRQSNTGELFF.

The chain links TRBV11-1 to TRBJ2-7; 7 bases are a match to TRBD1. CDR1 and CDR2 (germline): SGHAT, FQDESV (reference sequence). V trimming: 5 bases; J trimming: 6 bases; junction bases outside the gene matches: 7. This CDR3 has 13 residues. The CDR3 sequence is CASSHRTGREQYF. In DNA form, the CDR3 reads TGTGCCAGCAGCCATCGGACAGGCCGCGAGCAGTACTTC.

In DNA, the CDR3 is TGTGCCAGCAGCTTCAGGGGGCATTACAATGAGCAGTTCTTC. Translation gives CASSFRGHYNEQFF. The V call is TRBV5-6, the J call TRBJ2-1, with 8 bases fitting TRBD1. The germline gives CDR1 SGHDT, CDR2 YYEEEE. There are 14 residues in the CDR3. The junction had 2 bases not matched to a gene; V was cut back by 2 bases and J by 4 bases.

CDR3 protein: CASSPGNTEAFF. DNA for the CDR3: TGTGCCAGCAGCCCAGGGAACACTGAAGCTTTCTTT. This chain uses TRBV11-3 with TRBJ1-1; D unclear. Germline values: CDR1 SGHNT, CDR2 YENEEA. V was trimmed by 5 bases and J by 1 base, leaving 5 bases between them. This CDR3 is built from 12 residues.

This clone was counted between two and nine times. This sequence joins TRBV29-1 and TRBJ2-3, with TRBD1 as a possible D gene (5 bases). Between the trimmed V and J ends, which lost 6 bases and 0 bases, there was a span of 10 bases. This CDR3 contains 13 residues. The V gene's germline CDR1 is SQVTM and CDR2 ANQGSEA. The CDR3 DNA reads as TGCAGCGTCGATCAGGGAAGCACAGATACGCAGTATTTT. It translates to CSVDQGSTDTQYF.

This clone was counted a few times. The chain links TRBV6-1 to TRBJ2-1, with 12 bases identical to TRBD2. The CDR3 totals 15 residues. Trimming took 3 bases from V and 8 from J; bases not matched to a gene: 5. Germline CDR1 and CDR2: MNHNS and SASEGT. The CDR3 reads CASSETSGSPDEQFF. Here the CDR3 DNA reads TGTGCCAGCAGTGAGACTAGCGGGAGTCCGGATGAGCAGTTCTTC.

V is TRBV28 and J is TRBJ1-2; D not certain. Trimming pared 7 bases from V and 0 bases from J, leaving 3 bases between. The CDR3 totals 11 residues. In germline, CDR1 is MDHEN, CDR2 SYDVKM. The DNA of the CDR3 is TGTGCCAGCACATCTAACTATGGCTACACCTTC. Protein: CASTSNYGYTF.

V is TRBV9 and J is TRBJ2-5, with D perhaps matching TRBD2 (7 bases). V lost 1 base to trimming and J lost 5 bases, with 15 bases between them. The CDR3 totals 15 residues. CDR1 is SGDLS and CDR2 is YYNGEE in the germline V gene. DNA of the CDR3: TGTGCCAGCAGCGTATATGGCGGGGGCTGGGAGACCCAGTACTTC. It is translated as CASSVYGGGWETQYF. The full variable domain, rest sourced from reference TRBV9 and TRBJ2-5, is DSGVTQTPKHLITATGQRVTLRCSPRSGDLSVYWYQQSLDQGLQFLIQYYNGEERAKGNILERFSAQQFPDLHSELNLSSLELGDSALYFCASSVYGGGWETQYFGPGTRLLVL.

The gene calls are TRBV15 and TRBJ1-5, with D maybe TRBD1 (5 bases). Trimming pared 0 bases from V and 4 bases from J, leaving 10 bases between. From germline, CDR1 is LNHNV and CDR2 YYDKDF (reference sequence). The CDR3 has 15 amino acids. The CDR3 DNA is TGTGCCACCAGCAGAGATAGAGCAGGGAATCAGCCCCAGCATTTT. As protein: CATSRDRAGNQPQHF.

Only one count was recorded for this clone. The chain couples TRBV4-1 to TRBJ1-2; D ambiguous. The CDR3 sequence is 17 residues long. V lost 2 bases and J 5 bases, leaving 21 bases between the germline ends. The germline CDR1 and CDR2 sequences are MGHRA and YSYEKL. CDR3 DNA sequence: TGCGCCAGCAGCCAAAACTTACGTCCTCTCCTTCCTTATGGCTACACCTTC. Encoded protein: CASSQNLRPLLPYGYTF.